The present TCR beta chain was sequenced within a study of cytomegalovirus exposure and HLA in healthy donors. The germline CDR1 and CDR2 sequences are SGHRS and YFSETQ. Trimming pared 0 bases from V and 1 base from J, leaving 5 bases between. There are 14 residues in the CDR3. Primers: 60 Vbeta forward and 13 Jbeta reverse. Some clones are missing from TCRdb's copy, which holds only in-frame ones; the method was immunoSEQ multiplex PCR. The table lists 160,000 or so clones, over 75% of them singletons, with 3.5% to 5.5% in the top ten. In this sample, this clone turned up a few times. The sequence was collected from a man aged 40-49 years in good health and CMV-seronegative. This rearrangement joins TRBV5-1 to TRBJ1-5; no clear D gene. The sample comprised PBMCs. CDR3 DNA sequence: TGCGCCAGCAGCTTGGGTAGCAGCAATCAGCCCCAGCATTTT. Translating gives CASSLGSSNQPQHF.